A selection of T cell receptor beta chains follows, all from one sample in a study of human T cells and chemical hapten exposure. TCRdb independently ran MiXCR on the RACE reads; one entry per CDR3 protein. The sample shows 43,000 or so distinct CDR3 sequences, 3.5% to 4.5% of them seen only once. The source material was whole blood. Receptors were obtained from a female donor in good health. Some clones in this sample may be carry-over from other donors' samples. The CDR3 runs from the conserved cysteine through the conserved F or W. Fields, in order: J gene, D gene, V gene, clone size, CDR3 protein, CDR3 DNA. A D gene is named only where the DNA matches it firmly. Size values are once, few and many counts, or a class for expanded clones, and some rows have none.

>TRBJ1-6|.|TRBV4-1|many
CASSPRLGSPLHF
TGCGCCAGCAGCCCCCGCCTGGGTTCACCCCTCCACTTT
>TRBJ1-1|.|TRBV18|many
CASSQPQGSTEAFF
TGTGCCAGCTCACAACCACAGGGATCCACTGAAGCTTTCTTT
>TRBJ1-1|TRBD1|TRBV12-3/TRBV12-4|many
CASSPTTGTDSMNTEAFF
TGTGCCAGCAGCCCTACCACCGGGACAGACTCCATGAACACTGAAGCTTTCTTT
>TRBJ1-3|TRBD1|TRBV2|many
CASIRDSNGNTIYF
TGTGCCAGCATAAGGGACAGCAATGGAAACACCATATATTTT
>TRBJ2-1|TRBD1|TRBV7-9|many
CASEEEGGFYNNEQFF
TGTGCCAGCGAGGAGGAAGGGGGCTTTTACAACAATGAGCAGTTCTTC
>TRBJ1-5|.|TRBV30|many
CAWSRGASNQPQHF
TGTGCCTGGAGTCGGGGGGCCAGCAATCAGCCCCAGCATTTT
>TRBJ1-2|.|TRBV3-1|many
CASSQVSRLTGYTF
TGTGCCAGCAGCCAAGTAAGCAGGCTGACGGGCTACACCTTC
>TRBJ2-5|.|TRBV10-3|many
CAISEPVLDRETQYF
TGTGCCATCAGTGAGCCGGTGCTCGATAGGGAGACCCAGTACTTC
>TRBJ1-1|.|TRBV7-9|many
CASSLAGLLNTEAFF
TGTGCCAGCAGCTTAGCTGGTCTCTTGAACACTGAAGCTTTCTTT
>TRBJ2-4|TRBD1|TRBV18|many
CASSPQTGQERVHF
TGTGCCAGCTCACCTCAGACCGGACAGGAAAGAGTTCACTTC
>TRBJ2-3|TRBD2|TRBV5-1|.
CASSLGLAGGPTDTQYF
TGCGCCAGCAGCCTGGGTCTAGCGGGGGGGCCCACAGATACGCAGTATTTT
>TRBJ1-4|.|TRBV5-4|many
CASSSSRGLTNEKLFF
TGTGCCAGCAGCTCCTCCCGGGGATTAACTAATGAAAAACTGTTTTTT
>TRBJ1-6|.|TRBV6-5|.
CASSRLGLGSPLHF
TGTGCCAGCAGTCGGTTAGGGCTTGGTTCACCCCTCCACTTT
>TRBJ1-1|TRBD1|TRBV13|many
CASSLVGTGEPAFF
TGTGCCAGCAGCTTAGTTGGGACAGGGGAACCAGCTTTCTTT
>TRBJ1-2|.|TRBV7-9|few
CASSLEIPDGYTF
TGTGCCAGCAGCTTAGAGATCCCCGATGGCTACACCTTC
>TRBJ1-6|.|TRBV12-3/TRBV12-4|few
CASSLDSYNSPLHF
TGTGCCAGCTCGCTGGACAGTTATAATTCACCCCTCCACTTT
>TRBJ2-7|.|TRBV11-2|few
CASSRRGQSYEQYF
TGTGCCAGCAGCCGCCGAGGCCAAAGCTACGAGCAGTACTTC
>TRBJ2-7|TRBD1|TRBV6-1|few
CASREGQGRHEQYF
TGTGCCAGCAGAGAAGGACAGGGGAGACACGAGCAGTACTTC
>TRBJ1-3|TRBD1|TRBV6-6|.
CASSYGSATGGRNTIYF
TGTGCCAGCAGTTACGGATCCGCGACAGGGGGCCGGAACACCATATATTTT
>TRBJ2-7|.|TRBV12-3/TRBV12-4|many
CASSQWRRTYEQYF
TGTGCCAGCAGCCAGTGGCGAAGAACCTACGAGCAGTACTTC
>TRBJ2-5|.|TRBV28|many
CATARGLKTQYF
TGTGCCACCGCGAGGGGTTTGAAGACCCAGTACTTC
>TRBJ2-1|TRBD1|TRBV14|few
CASSLLPGQGYNEQFF
TGTGCCAGCAGCCTACTTCCGGGACAGGGCTACAATGAGCAGTTCTTC
>TRBJ1-6|.|TRBV20-1|many
CSAHRLGSPLHF
TGCAGTGCTCATCGACTAGGGTCACCCCTCCACTTT
>TRBJ2-3|.|TRBV9|.
CASNRYTDTQYF
TGTGCCAGCAACAGATACACAGATACGCAGTATTTT
>TRBJ2-7|.|TRBV5-1|.
CASSSRTDSYEQYF
TGCGCCAGCAGCTCACGGACAGACTCCTACGAGCAGTACTTC
>TRBJ1-5|.|TRBV3-1|many
CASSQDLLSHQPQHF
TGTGCCAGCAGCCAAGATCTCCTCAGTCATCAGCCCCAGCATTTT
>TRBJ1-1|.|TRBV20-1|many
CSARTDMNTEAFF
TGCAGTGCTAGAACAGACATGAACACTGAAGCTTTCTTT
>TRBJ2-1|TRBD1|TRBV18|many
CASSGQGKSSYNEQFF
TGTGCCAGCTCAGGACAGGGGAAGAGCTCCTACAATGAGCAGTTCTTC
>TRBJ1-5|.|TRBV28|few
CASSFRGYSNQPQHF
TGTGCCAGCAGTTTTCGGGGATATAGCAATCAGCCCCAGCATTTT
>TRBJ1-1|.|TRBV6-2/TRBV6-3|many
CASSYSTDHTEAFF
TGTGCCAGCAGTTACTCAACGGATCACACTGAAGCTTTCTTT
>TRBJ2-3|TRBD2|TRBV12-3/TRBV12-4|many
CASSLALAETDTQYF
TGTGCCAGCAGTTTGGCCCTAGCGGAGACAGATACGCAGTATTTT
>TRBJ1-5|.|TRBV28|many
CASSRAGSNQPQHF
TGTGCCAGCAGTCGGGCCGGTAGCAATCAGCCCCAGCATTTT
>TRBJ2-2|.|TRBV18|many
CASSPSRADSGELFF
TGTGCCAGCTCACCCTCGAGGGCGGATTCCGGGGAGCTGTTTTTT